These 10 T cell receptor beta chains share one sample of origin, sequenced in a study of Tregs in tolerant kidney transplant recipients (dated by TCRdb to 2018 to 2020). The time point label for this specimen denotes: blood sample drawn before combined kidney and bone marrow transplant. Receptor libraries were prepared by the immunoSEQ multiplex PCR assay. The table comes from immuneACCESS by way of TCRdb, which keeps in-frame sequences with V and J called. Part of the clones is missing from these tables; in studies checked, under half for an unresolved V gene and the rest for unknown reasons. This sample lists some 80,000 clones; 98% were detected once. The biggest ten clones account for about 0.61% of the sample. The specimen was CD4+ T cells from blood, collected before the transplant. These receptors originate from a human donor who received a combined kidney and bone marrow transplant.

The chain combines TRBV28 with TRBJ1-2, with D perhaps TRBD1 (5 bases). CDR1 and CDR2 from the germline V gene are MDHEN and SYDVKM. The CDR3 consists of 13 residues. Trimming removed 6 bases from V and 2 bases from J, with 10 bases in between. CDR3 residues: CASSPTGNYGYTF. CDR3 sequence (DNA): TGTGCCAGCAGCCCTACAGGCAACTATGGCTACACCTTC.

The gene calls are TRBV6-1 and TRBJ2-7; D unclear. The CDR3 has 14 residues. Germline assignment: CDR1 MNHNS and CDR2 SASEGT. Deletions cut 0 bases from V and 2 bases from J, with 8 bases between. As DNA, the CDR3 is TGTGCCAGCAGTGAAGCTAGCTACGCCTACGAGCAGTACTTC. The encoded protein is CASSEASYAYEQYF.

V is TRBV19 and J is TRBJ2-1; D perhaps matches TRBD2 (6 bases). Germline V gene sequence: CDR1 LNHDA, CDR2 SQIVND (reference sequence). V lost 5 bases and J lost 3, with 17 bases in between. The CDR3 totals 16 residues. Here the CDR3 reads CASSVTSHEVYNEQFF. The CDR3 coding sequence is TGTGCCAGTAGTGTCACTAGCCACGAGGTCTACAATGAGCAGTTCTTC.

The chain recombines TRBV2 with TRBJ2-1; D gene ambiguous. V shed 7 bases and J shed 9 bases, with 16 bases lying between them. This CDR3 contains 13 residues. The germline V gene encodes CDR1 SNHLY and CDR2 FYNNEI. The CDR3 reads CASNTSPRGEQFF. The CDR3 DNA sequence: TGTGCCAGCAACACCTCCCCTAGAGGTGAGCAGTTCTTC.

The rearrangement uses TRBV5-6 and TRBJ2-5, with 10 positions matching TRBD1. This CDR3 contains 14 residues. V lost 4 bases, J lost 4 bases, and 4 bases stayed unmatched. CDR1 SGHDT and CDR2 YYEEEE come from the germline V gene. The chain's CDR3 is CASSGRDRGETQYF. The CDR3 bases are TGTGCCAGCAGCGGACGGGACAGGGGAGAGACCCAGTACTTC.

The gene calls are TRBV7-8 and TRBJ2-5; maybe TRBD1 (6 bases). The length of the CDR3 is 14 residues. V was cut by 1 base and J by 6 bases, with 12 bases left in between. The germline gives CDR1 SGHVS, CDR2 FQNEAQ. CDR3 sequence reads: CASSLEGEVKTQYF. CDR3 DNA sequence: TGTGCCAGCAGCTTAGAGGGGGAAGTAAAGACCCAGTACTTC.

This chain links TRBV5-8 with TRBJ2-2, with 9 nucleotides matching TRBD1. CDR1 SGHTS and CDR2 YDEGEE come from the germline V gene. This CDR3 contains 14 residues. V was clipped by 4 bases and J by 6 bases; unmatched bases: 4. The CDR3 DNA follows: TGTGCCAGCAGCACGACAGGGGGTTCCGGGGAGCTGTTTTTT. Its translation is CASSTTGGSGELFF.

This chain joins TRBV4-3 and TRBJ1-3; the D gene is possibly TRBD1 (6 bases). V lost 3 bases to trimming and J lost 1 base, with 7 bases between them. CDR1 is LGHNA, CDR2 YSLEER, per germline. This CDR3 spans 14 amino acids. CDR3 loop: CASSQRGSGNTIYF. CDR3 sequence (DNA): TGCGCCAGCAGCCAGAGGGGGTCTGGAAACACCATATATTTT.

The CDR3 loop reads CSVVYSSNQPQHF. In nucleotides, the CDR3 is TGCAGCGTTGTGTACAGCAGCAATCAGCCCCAGCATTTT. The rearrangement links TRBV29-1 to TRBJ1-5; the D is unclear. Trimming left V 4 bases short and J 1 base short, with 8 bases between. Looked up from germline, CDR1 is SQVTM and CDR2 is ANQGSEA. The CDR3 extends over 13 amino acids. Looking up the rest from reference TRBV29-1 and TRBJ1-5 gives the full variable domain: SAVISQKPSRDICQRGTSLTIQCQVDSQVTMMFWYRQQPGQSLTLIATANQGSEATYESGFVIDKFPISRPNLTFSTLTVSNMSPEDSSIYLCSVVYSSNQPQHFGDGTRLSIL.

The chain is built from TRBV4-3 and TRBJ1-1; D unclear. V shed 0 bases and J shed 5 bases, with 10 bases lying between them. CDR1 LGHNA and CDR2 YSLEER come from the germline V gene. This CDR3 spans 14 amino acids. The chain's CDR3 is CASSQDSRWTEAFF. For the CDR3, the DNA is TGCGCCAGCAGCCAAGATTCGCGGTGGACTGAAGCTTTCTTT.